This T cell receptor (beta chain) appears in the sequencing data of a study of regulatory T cells in long-lasting Graves disease. The CDR3 has 14 residues. Germline lookup yields CDR1 SGHDT and CDR2 YYEEEE. V gave up 0 bases and J gave up 3 bases, with 9 bases separating them. Sequencing libraries for TCR beta were prepared with iRepertoire HTBI primers and Arm-PCR of CDR3 regions. MiXCR, applied by TCRdb to the multiplex PCR reads, yields one record per CDR3 protein. The top ten hold 35% to 55% of the sample, which has over 650,000 distinct CDR3 sequences, roughly 30% seen once. The sample's time point: persistent/refractory GD, antithyroid drugs over 5 years with positive TRAb. From PBMCs, RNA was extracted and then used to make the TCR library.

The specimen was peripheral blood mononuclear cells (PBMCs), collected when the disease was refractory, from a patient treated with antithyroid drugs. V and J are TRBV5-6 and TRBJ1-2, with unresolved D. The sequence was obtained from a female donor with Graves disease. CDR3 loop: CASSLGRAYYGYTF. The CDR3 DNA follows: TGTGCCAGCAGCTTGGGACGGGCGTACTATGGCTACACCTTC.